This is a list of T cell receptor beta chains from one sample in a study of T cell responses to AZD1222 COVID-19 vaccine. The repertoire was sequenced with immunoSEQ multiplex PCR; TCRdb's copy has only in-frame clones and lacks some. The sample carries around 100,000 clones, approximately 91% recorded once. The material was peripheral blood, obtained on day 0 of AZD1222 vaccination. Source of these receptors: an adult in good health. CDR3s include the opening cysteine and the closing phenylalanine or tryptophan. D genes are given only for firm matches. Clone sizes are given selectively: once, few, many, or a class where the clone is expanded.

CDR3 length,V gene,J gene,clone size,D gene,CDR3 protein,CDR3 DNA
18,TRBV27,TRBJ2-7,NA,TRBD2,CASSLYGGLSSGRPEQYF,TGTGCCAGCAGTTTATATGGAGGGTTGTCTAGCGGGAGACCCGAGCAGTACTTC
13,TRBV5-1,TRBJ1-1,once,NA,CASSLAENTEAFF,TGCGCCAGCAGCTTGGCGGAGAACACTGAAGCTTTCTTT
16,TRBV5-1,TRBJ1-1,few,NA,CASSLGVPGRGTEAFF,TGCGCCAGCAGCTTGGGGGTTCCAGGGCGGGGAACTGAAGCTTTCTTT
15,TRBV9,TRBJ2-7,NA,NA,CASSVGFRSADEQYF,TGTGCCAGCAGCGTAGGGTTCCGCAGCGCCGACGAGCAGTACTTC
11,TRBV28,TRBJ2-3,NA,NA,CASMGRDTQYF,TGTGCCAGCATGGGTAGAGATACGCAGTATTTT
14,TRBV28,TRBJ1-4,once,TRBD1,CASSPGQSNEKLFF,TGTGCCAGCAGTCCGGGACAGTCTAATGAAAAACTGTTTTTT
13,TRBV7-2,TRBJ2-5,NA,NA,CASSSRERGTQYF,TGTGCCAGCAGCTCCCGGGAGCGTGGGACCCAGTACTTC
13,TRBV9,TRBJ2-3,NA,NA,CAGGATLTDTQYF,TGTGCCGGAGGGGCAACACTGACAGATACGCAGTATTTT
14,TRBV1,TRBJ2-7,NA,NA,CTSSQVPARHEQYF,TGCACCAGCAGCCAAGTCCCAGCCCGCCACGAGCAGTACTTC
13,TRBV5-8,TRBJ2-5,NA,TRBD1,CASSRTGQETQYF,TGTGCCAGCAGCCGGACAGGGCAAGAGACCCAGTACTTC
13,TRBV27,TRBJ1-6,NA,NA,CASRTGTGSPLHF,TGTGCCAGCAGGACAGGAACGGGCTCACCCCTCCACTTT
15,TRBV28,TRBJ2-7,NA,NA,CASTPLGTADYEQYF,TGTGCCAGCACCCCTCTAGGGACGGCTGACTACGAGCAGTACTTC
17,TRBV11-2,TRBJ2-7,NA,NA,CASSPPPYIQGLDEQYF,TGTGCCAGCAGCCCGCCCCCCTATATACAGGGTTTGGACGAGCAGTACTTC
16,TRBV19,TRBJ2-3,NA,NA,CASSTIRGSSTDTQYF,TGTGCCAGTAGTACCATCCGGGGGTCTAGCACAGATACGCAGTATTTT
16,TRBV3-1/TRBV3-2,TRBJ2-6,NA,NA,CASSQIGGSGANVLTF,TGTGCCAGCAGCCAAATTGGGGGTTCTGGGGCCAACGTCCTGACTTTC
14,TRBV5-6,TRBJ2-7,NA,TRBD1,CASRSDRVTYEQYF,TGTGCCAGCAGATCGGACAGGGTGACCTACGAGCAGTACTTC
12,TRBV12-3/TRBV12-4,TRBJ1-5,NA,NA,CASSRLRQPQHF,TGTGCCAGCAGTCGCCTCCGTCAGCCCCAGCATTTT
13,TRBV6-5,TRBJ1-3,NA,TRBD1,CASSYTRGNTIYF,TGTGCCAGCAGTTACACCAGGGGGAACACCATATATTTT
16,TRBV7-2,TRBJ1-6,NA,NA,CASSLKSRGYNSPLHF,TGTGCCAGCAGCTTAAAATCCAGGGGTTATAATTCACCCCTCCACTTT
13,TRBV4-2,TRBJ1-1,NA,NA,CASSQDGWTEAFF,TGTGCCAGCAGCCAAGATGGGTGGACTGAAGCTTTCTTT
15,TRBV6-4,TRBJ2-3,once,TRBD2,CASRSGTSHTDTQYF,TGTGCCAGCAGATCAGGGACTAGCCACACAGATACGCAGTATTTT
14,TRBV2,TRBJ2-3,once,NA,CASSERTNTDTQYF,TGTGCCAGCAGTGAACGGACCAACACAGATACGCAGTATTTT
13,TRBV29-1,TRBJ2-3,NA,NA,CSVVRRGTDTQYF,TGCAGCGTTGTGCGGCGGGGTACAGATACGCAGTATTTT
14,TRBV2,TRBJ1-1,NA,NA,CASTSPSSGTEAFF,TGTGCCAGCACTTCCCCTAGTTCGGGCACTGAAGCTTTCTTT
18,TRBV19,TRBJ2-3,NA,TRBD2,CASSRSPGLAQSGDTQYF,TGTGCCAGTAGTAGAAGCCCGGGACTAGCTCAATCAGGAGATACGCAGTATTTT
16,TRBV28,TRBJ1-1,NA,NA,CASRFGQYTRRTEAFF,TGTGCCAGCAGATTTGGACAGTATACACGTAGGACTGAAGCTTTCTTT
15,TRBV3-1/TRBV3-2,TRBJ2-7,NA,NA,CASSQGSIGGYEQYF,TGTGCCAGCAGCCAGGGGTCTATAGGAGGGTACGAGCAGTACTTC